The 26 T cell receptor beta chains listed next were all sequenced from one sample in a study of blood T cell repertoires in COVID-19. Repertoires were generated with immunoSEQ multiplex PCR, while TCRdb's copy carries only in-frame clones and drops some. The sample lists under 300,000 clones; 88% were seen once. The material sequenced was peripheral blood. The receptors originated from a woman aged 25-40 years with acute or convalescent COVID-19.

This chain joins TRBV6-6 and TRBJ1-1, with D possibly TRBD1 on 5 matching bases. From germline, CDR1 is MNHNY and CDR2 SVGAGI (reference sequence). This CDR3 is 16 amino acids long. V lost 5 bases and J 5 bases, leaving 21 bases between the germline ends. DNA of the CDR3: TGTGCCAGCAGTCAGGGCCGCAGACAGCGGGAGACTGAAGCTTTCTTT. Its protein is CASSQGRRQRETEAFF.

This clone was counted once. The CDR3 DNA reads TGTGCCAGCAGTTACCTAGGAGGCTACGAGCAGTACTTC. This sequence encodes CASSYLGGYEQYF. The V and J genes are TRBV6-2 or TRBV6-3 and TRBJ2-7; tentative D call: TRBD2 (5 bases). CDR1 is MNHEY, CDR2 SVGEGT, per germline. The CDR3 spans 13 residues. V shed 2 bases and J shed 3 bases, with 8 bases lying between them.

The chain carries TRBV6-5 and TRBJ2-7; perhaps TRBD2 as D (5 bases). Germline V gene lookup returns CDR1 MNHEY and CDR2 SVGAGI. This CDR3 is 13 amino acids long. Trimming took 3 bases from V and 4 from J, leaving 10 bases between them. CDR3 bases: TGTGCCAGCAGTTATCTCGGCGGGTACGAGCAGTACTTC. Its translation is CASSYLGGYEQYF.

J is TRBJ2-3 and V is TRBV18; 13 bases line up with TRBD2. Germline V gene data show CDR1 as KGHSH and CDR2 as LQKENI. The CDR3 extends over 16 amino acids. Unmatched junction bases numbered 7, after V lost 6 bases and J lost 4 bases. CDR3 bases: TGTGCCAGCTCCCCAGGACTAGCGGGAGAGGCAGATACGCAGTATTTT. Protein: CASSPGLAGEADTQYF.

The V and J genes are TRBV5-4 and TRBJ2-7; 7 positions match TRBD1. The CDR3 totals 15 residues. The germline V gene encodes CDR1 SGHNT and CDR2 YYREEE (reference sequence). V lost 0 bases and J lost 5; bases outside the gene matches: 8. CDR3 bases: TGTGCCAGCAGCTTGGAGTTAACAGGGGATCACGAGCAGTACTTC. It specifies CASSLELTGDHEQYF.

The rearrangement uses TRBV7-9 and TRBJ2-7; 8 bases fit TRBD1. This CDR3 is 15 amino acids long. CDR1 and CDR2 from the germline V gene are SEHNR and FQNEAQ (reference sequence). Unmatched junction bases numbered 7, after V lost 5 bases and J lost 1 base. The CDR3 DNA reads as TGTGCCAGCAGCACGGGACAGGATCCATCCTACGAGCAGTACTTC. Translation: CASSTGQDPSYEQYF. The whole variable domain, remainder taken from reference TRBV7-9 and TRBJ2-7, is DTGVSQNPRHKITKRGQNVTFRCDPISEHNRLYWYRQTLGQGPEFLTYFQNEAQLEKSRLLSDRFSAERPKGSFSTLEIQRTEQGDSAMYLCASSTGQDPSYEQYFGPGTRLTVT.

The rearrangement links TRBV19 to TRBJ2-1; tentatively, D is TRBD2 (6 bases). Germline lookup yields CDR1 LNHDA and CDR2 SQIVND (reference sequence). The ends were cut back, 5 bases at V and 6 bases at J, with 20 bases in the middle. The CDR3 is made up of 16 amino acids. CDR3 DNA sequence: TGTGCCAGTAGTGTCAACCGGGCGGTAGCGGCCAATGAGCAGTTCTTC. It is translated as CASSVNRAVAANEQFF.

This clone was picked up a small number of times. The chain uses TRBV7-9 and TRBJ2-3; the D gene is possibly TRBD1 (7 bases). Germline CDR1 reads SEHNR; CDR2 reads FQNEAQ (reference sequence). Trimming took 1 base from V and 2 from J, leaving 13 bases between them. The CDR3 extends over 16 amino acids. The CDR3 coding sequence is TGTGCCAGCAGCTTAGGGCGGGACAGCTTCACAGATACGCAGTATTTT. Protein sequence: CASSLGRDSFTDTQYF.

V gene TRBV5-4 combines with J gene TRBJ2-4; TRBD2 matches 10 bases. CDR3 length: 14 amino acids. J gave up 11 bases and V 4 bases, and 9 bases lay outside the gene matches. Per germline, CDR1 SGHNT and CDR2 YYREEE (reference sequence). CDR3 nucleotide sequence: TGTGCCAGCAGCCTAGCGGGAGTAAGGGTCCTTCAGTACTTC. Its translation is CASSLAGVRVLQYF. Full variable domain (rest looked up from reference TRBV5-4 and TRBJ2-4): ETGVTQSPTHLIKTRGQQVTLRCSSQSGHNTVSWYQQALGQGPQFIFQYYREEENGRGNFPPRFSGLQFPNYSSELNVNALELDDSALYLCASSLAGVRVLQYFGAGTRLSVL.

The chain employs TRBV19 and TRBJ1-5; D unclear. This CDR3 region has 15 residues. V was shortened by 4 bases and J by 2 bases, with 12 bases between the two germline ends. CDR1 is LNHDA and CDR2 is SQIVND in the germline V gene (reference sequence). Written as DNA, the CDR3 is TGTGCCAGTAGTAGTTACCGACAAGGCAATCAGCCCCAGCATTTT. It yields the protein CASSSYRQGNQPQHF. The entire variable domain, with the rest obtained from reference TRBV19 and TRBJ1-5, is as follows: DGGITQSPKYLFRKEGQNVTLSCEQNLNHDAMYWYRQDPGQGLRLIYYSQIVNDFQKGDIAEGYSVSREKKESFPLTVTSAQKNPTAFYLCASSSYRQGNQPQHFGDGTRLSIL.

CDR3: CASSKAGQGFPNTGELFF. The CDR3 DNA is TGTGCCAGCTCCAAAGCGGGCCAGGGCTTCCCGAACACCGGGGAGCTGTTTTTT. The chain combines TRBV18 with TRBJ2-2; possibly TRBD2 for D (6 bases). Germline V gene lookup returns CDR1 KGHSH and CDR2 LQKENI. The CDR3 is 18 residues long. V was shortened by 6 bases and J by 0 bases, with 20 bases between the two germline ends.

For this clone: The same CDR3 can be traced to other DNA sequences in this sample. This rearrangement joins TRBV19 to TRBJ1-1, with D maybe TRBD1 (6 bases). In germline, CDR1 is LNHDA, CDR2 SQIVND (reference sequence). This CDR3 spans 15 amino acids. Between the trimmed V and J ends, which lost 3 bases and 4 bases, there was a span of 15 bases. CDR3 sequence: CASSIVPGGPTEAFF. CDR3 DNA sequence: TGTGCCAGTAGTATCGTTCCGGGGGGGCCCACTGAAGCTTTCTTT.

This clone was observed a few times. The V and J genes are TRBV12-3 or TRBV12-4 and TRBJ1-1, with D possibly matching TRBD1 (6 bases). Trimming pared 7 bases from V and 6 bases from J, leaving 15 bases between. The CDR3 is made up of 13 amino acids. CDR3 sequence reads: CASKTGKGSEAFF. CDR3 coding DNA: TGTGCCAGCAAAACAGGGAAGGGGTCTGAAGCTTTCTTT.

This rearrangement joins TRBV6-6 to TRBJ2-2, with TRBD2 matching 10 bases. The CDR3 contains 15 residues. With V trimmed by 5 bases and J by 5 bases, 5 bases remained unmatched. Germline CDR1 is MNHNY and CDR2 is SVGAGI (reference sequence). CDR3: CASSLSGRGTGELFF. Here the CDR3 DNA reads TGTGCCAGCAGTCTCAGCGGGAGGGGTACCGGGGAGCTGTTTTTT.

This chain uses TRBV7-9 with TRBJ2-7; TRBD1 aligns across 7 bases. Trimming at V came to 2 bases and at J to 3 bases, leaving 19 bases not matched to a gene. The CDR3 extends over 19 amino acids. The germline V gene encodes CDR1 SEHNR and CDR2 FQNEAQ (reference sequence). DNA of the CDR3: TGTGCCAGCAGCTTAATCGGCCTACGATTTGGCGACAGGGACTACGAGCAGTACTTC. It codes for CASSLIGLRFGDRDYEQYF. The variable domain in full, with the rest retrieved from reference TRBV7-9 and TRBJ2-7, is DTGVSQNPRHKITKRGQNVTFRCDPISEHNRLYWYRQTLGQGPEFLTYFQNEAQLEKSRLLSDRFSAERPKGSFSTLEIQRTEQGDSAMYLCASSLIGLRFGDRDYEQYFGPGTRLTVT.

The chain carries TRBV2 and TRBJ1-4; 8 positions agree with TRBD1. The germline V gene has CDR1 SNHLY and CDR2 FYNNEI. There are 14 residues in the CDR3. The V segment lost 6 bases and the J segment 8 bases; nucleotides outside the gene matches: 8. CDR3 in DNA: TGTGCCAGCAGGTTGACAGGGGTAGAAGAAAAACTGTTTTTT. This codes for CASRLTGVEEKLFF. Full variable domain (rest looked up from reference TRBV2 and TRBJ1-4): EPEVTQTPSHQVTQMGQEVILRCVPISNHLYFYWYRQILGQKVEFLVSFYNNEISEKSEIFDDQFSVERPDGSNFTLKIRSTKLEDSAMYFCASRLTGVEEKLFFGSGTQLSVL.

This clone occurred once. The rearrangement links TRBV5-1 to TRBJ1-1, with D perhaps TRBD1 (5 bases). The CDR3 totals 15 residues. V was pared by 2 bases and J by 2 bases, with 13 bases between. Germline V CDR1 and CDR2: SGHRS, YFSETQ. In DNA form, the CDR3 reads TGCGCCAGCAGCTTTTGGTTAGGGGTAAACACTGAAGCTTTCTTT. This gives the protein CASSFWLGVNTEAFF.

The J gene is TRBJ2-5, the V gene TRBV5-4; TRBD2 matches 8 bases. V lost 6 bases and J lost 5; bases outside the gene matches: 9. Germline V lookup: CDR1 SGHNT, CDR2 YYREEE (reference sequence). There are 14 residues in the CDR3. CDR3 nucleotide sequence: TGTGCCAGCACCCGGGAGGGCCGCGATGAGACCCAGTACTTC. Translation: CASTREGRDETQYF.

The gene calls are TRBV10-3 and TRBJ1-1; 9 bases match TRBD1. This CDR3 contains 13 residues. V shed 10 bases and J 5 bases; nucleotides not matched to a gene: 8. In germline, CDR1 is ENHRY, CDR2 SYGVKD. The CDR3 loop is CATDRGLRTEAFF. CDR3 in DNA: TGTGCCACCGACAGGGGGTTGAGGACTGAAGCTTTCTTT.

The chain carries TRBV7-3 and TRBJ2-1, with D possibly TRBD1 on 7 matching bases. The V end lost 5 bases, the J end lost 13 bases, and 12 bases lay between the germline ends. Germline lookup yields CDR1 SGHTA and CDR2 FQGTGA. The CDR3 length is 11 residues. CDR3 sequence reads: CASSPGGSQFF. The CDR3 DNA follows: TGTGCCAGCAGCCCAGGGGGGTCCCAGTTCTTC.

The chain carries TRBV5-6 and TRBJ2-7; 7 nucleotides line up with TRBD1. V gave up 1 base and J gave up 2 bases; unmatched junction bases: 12. The CDR3 is made up of 17 amino acids. CDR1 is SGHDT and CDR2 is YYEEEE in the germline V gene. CDR3 protein: CASSLSAGGPTAYEQYF. CDR3 DNA sequence: TGTGCCAGCAGCTTGTCGGCAGGGGGTCCTACTGCCTACGAGCAGTACTTC.

This chain joins TRBV3-1 (or the pseudogene TRBV3-2) and TRBJ1-1; 9 bases are shared with TRBD1. V lost 4 bases and J lost 6; bases outside the gene matches: 9. Germline lookup yields CDR1 LGHDT and CDR2 YNNKEL (reference sequence). The CDR3 covers 15 residues. DNA of the CDR3: TGTGCCAGCAGCCCTTGGGGGACAGGGCGATCTGAAGCTTTCTTT. This encodes CASSPWGTGRSEAFF.

The chain employs TRBV7-9 and TRBJ1-1; D remains unclear. The CDR3 covers 15 residues. Trimming pared 1 base from V and 0 bases from J, leaving 9 bases between. CDR1 and CDR2 from the germline V gene are SEHNR and FQNEAQ (reference sequence). The CDR3 loop reads CASSLGVGMNTEAFF. CDR3 DNA: TGTGCCAGCAGCTTAGGAGTGGGCATGAACACTGAAGCTTTCTTT.

The chain couples TRBV27 to TRBJ2-3, with 10 bases lining up with TRBD2. The CDR3 sequence is 18 residues long. Trimming removed 4 bases from V and 2 bases from J; junction bases left unmatched: 12. CDR1 and CDR2 from the germline V gene are MNHEY and SMNVEV (reference sequence). In nucleotides, the CDR3 is TGTGCCAGCAGTTACCTAAGACTAGCGGGTGTTTCCACAGATACGCAGTATTTT. Residues: CASSYLRLAGVSTDTQYF.

The V and J genes are TRBV19 and TRBJ2-4, with D tentatively TRBD2 (5 bases). Germline CDR1 and CDR2: LNHDA and SQIVND (reference sequence). This CDR3 has 15 residues. V lost 3 bases and J 7 bases, leaving 16 bases between the germline ends. CDR3 bases: TGTGCCAGTAGTATCGGAGGTGTGGTCGGGAACATTCAGTACTTC. It is translated as CASSIGGVVGNIQYF.

The chain is built from TRBV24-1 and TRBJ1-5; 9 nucleotides agree with TRBD1. The CDR3 totals 14 residues. From germline, CDR1 is KGHDR and CDR2 SFDVKD. V gave up 7 bases and J gave up 2 bases; unmatched junction bases: 2. Here the CDR3 reads CATSRTGGNQPQHF. The DNA of the CDR3 is TGTGCCACCAGCAGGACAGGGGGCAATCAGCCCCAGCATTTT.